These 8 T cell receptor beta chains share one sample of origin, sequenced in a study of Ad26.COV2.S vaccination and SARS-CoV-2 variants. Clones were sequenced by immunoSEQ multiplex PCR, and TCRdb holds only the in-frame ones, with some missing. The repertoire includes about 350,000 clones, about 88% of them detected once, and approximately 5.9% sits in the top ten. Treatment specified: roughly 20 received Ad26.COV2.S at low or high dose, single or two shots; several received placebo; per-sample allocation not given. The investigators took samples on day 63 after the first vaccine or placebo injection. The sequencing used peripheral blood, collected in a trial of Ad26.COV2.S vaccine versus placebo. Receptor source: a person aged 18-60 years who received the Ad26.COV2.S COVID-19 vaccine or a placebo.

The chain has TRBV2 and TRBJ1-1, with a possible D match to TRBD1 (5 bases). Trimming took 1 base from V and 6 from J, leaving 12 bases between them. Germline V gene sequence: CDR1 SNHLY, CDR2 FYNNEI. The CDR3 extends over 14 amino acids. CDR3 nucleotides: TGTGCCAGCAGTGAAGGTGACAGTCGGGCTGAAGCTTTCTTT. Residues: CASSEGDSRAEAFF.

The chain links TRBV30 to TRBJ2-5; tentatively, D is TRBD1 (7 bases). Trimming cost V 4 bases and J 1 base, with 10 bases left between them. The CDR3 has 13 amino acids. Germline V gene data show CDR1 as GTSNPN and CDR2 as SVGIG (reference sequence). CDR3 in amino acids: CAWTGGLQETQYF. The CDR3 nucleotides are TGTGCCTGGACAGGGGGGCTCCAAGAGACCCAGTACTTC.

This chain joins TRBV3-1 (or the pseudogene TRBV3-2) and TRBJ2-7, with a weak D call TRBD1 (6 bases). This CDR3 comprises 14 residues. Germline V CDR1 and CDR2: LGHDT, YNNKEL (reference sequence). V lost 4 bases, J lost 3 bases, and 13 bases lay in between. This CDR3 is CASSPLWTVYEQYF. The CDR3, as DNA: TGTGCCAGCAGCCCACTTTGGACAGTCTACGAGCAGTACTTC.

This clone appeared once. Here the CDR3 reads CASSRLSGTGGRNEQYF. DNA of the CDR3: TGTGCCAGCAGCAGACTATCCGGGACAGGAGGCCGGAACGAGCAGTACTTC. This chain links TRBV27 with TRBJ2-7, with 8 bases identical to TRBD1. The CDR3 runs to 17 residues. Germline V gene data show CDR1 as MNHEY and CDR2 as SMNVEV (reference sequence). J was trimmed by 5 bases and V by 6 bases; bases with no gene match: 18.

About this clone: Other DNA sequences within the sample encode an identical CDR3. The rearrangement joins TRBV3-1 (or the pseudogene TRBV3-2) to TRBJ2-3, with 11 bases fitting TRBD2. This CDR3 is built from 16 residues. The V gene's germline CDR1 is LGHDT and CDR2 YNNKEL (reference sequence). The junction had 3 bases not matched to a gene; V was cut back by 4 bases and J by 0 bases. The CDR3 sequence: CASSRRTSGSTDTQYF. For the CDR3, the DNA is TGTGCCAGCAGCCGACGGACTAGCGGGAGCACAGATACGCAGTATTTT.

V usage is TRBV7-8 and J usage is TRBJ2-5, with TRBD1 identical over 7 bases. CDR1 is SGHVS and CDR2 is FQNEAQ in the germline V gene. CDR3 length equals 15 residues. Losses at the gene ends were 5 bases for V and 7 bases for J; bases not matched to a gene: 13. DNA of the CDR3: TGTGCCAGCAGCCGCCGGGACAGACAAAGCTGGACCCAGTACTTC. It translates to CASSRRDRQSWTQYF.

The chain joins TRBV2 to TRBJ2-5; either TRBD1 or TRBD2 may supply D (5 bases each). Trimming took 6 bases from V and 7 from J, leaving 18 bases between them. The CDR3 extends over 14 amino acids. Per germline, CDR1 SNHLY and CDR2 FYNNEI. Here the CDR3 reads CASSPGTQFGTQYF. For the CDR3, the DNA is TGTGCCAGCAGCCCCGGGACCCAATTTGGGACCCAGTACTTC. The full variable domain, with the rest looked up from reference TRBV2 and TRBJ2-5, is EPEVTQTPSHQVTQMGQEVILRCVPISNHLYFYWYRQILGQKVEFLVSFYNNEISEKSEIFDDQFSVERPDGSNFTLKIRSTKLEDSAMYFCASSPGTQFGTQYFGPGTRLLVL.

This clone appeared once. The V gene is TRBV7-9, the J gene TRBJ1-5, with D unresolved. In germline, CDR1 is SEHNR, CDR2 FQNEAQ (reference sequence). The CDR3 runs 16 residues. Trimming shortened V by 1 base and J by 7 bases, and 17 bases separated the two germline ends. Written as DNA, the CDR3 is TGTGCCAGCAGCTTAGAGGGTGGTTCGGGCGGGCAGCCCCAGCATTTT. Translating it yields CASSLEGGSGGQPQHF.